A selection of T cell receptor beta chains follows, all from one sample in a study of beta chain features in type 1 diabetes. Method: immunoSEQ multiplex PCR; TCRdb's copy keeps in-frame clones and lacks some. Of 400,000 or so clones in the sample, over 8.5% are singletons; the top ten hold roughly 0.54%. Material: central memory CD4+ T cells from blood. These receptors came from a young man with type 1 diabetes. Both conserved end residues are part of each CDR3. The D gene is left open where the match is weak. Some rows mark clone size as missing; the rest say once, few, many or name a class of expanded clone.

CDR3nt: TGTGCCAGCAGCTCCGCTGAGGGACATGCTATTTACTACGAGCAGTACTTC
CDR3aa: CASSSAEGHAIYYEQYF
abundance: .
d_gene: .
j_gene: TRBJ2-7
v_gene: TRBV7-9

CDR3nt: TGTGCCAGCAGCGCCCTATCTGTTTACGAGCAGTACTTC
CDR3aa: CASSALSVYEQYF
abundance: few
d_gene: .
j_gene: TRBJ2-7
v_gene: TRBV7-2

CDR3nt: TGTGCCATCCAGGAAGTTTATAGCAATCAGCCCCAGCATTTT
CDR3aa: CAIQEVYSNQPQHF
abundance: few
d_gene: .
j_gene: TRBJ1-5
v_gene: TRBV6-1

CDR3nt: TGTGCCAGCAGCCAAGGGCAGACCCAGCGGCAGTACTTC
CDR3aa: CASSQGQTQRQYF
abundance: few
d_gene: .
j_gene: TRBJ2-7
v_gene: TRBV14

CDR3nt: TGCGCCAGCAGCTTGGTGGGGGAGGTCTACAATGAGCAGTTCTTC
CDR3aa: CASSLVGEVYNEQFF
abundance: few
d_gene: .
j_gene: TRBJ2-1
v_gene: TRBV5-1

CDR3nt: TGTGCCAGCAGGAGGACAGGCGGCAATCAGCCCCAGCATTTT
CDR3aa: CASRRTGGNQPQHF
abundance: many
d_gene: TRBD1
j_gene: TRBJ1-5
v_gene: TRBV2

CDR3nt: TGTGCCACCAGCTTGGGGAGCTCCCGCGGAAACACCATATATTTT
CDR3aa: CATSLGSSRGNTIYF
abundance: few
d_gene: .
j_gene: TRBJ1-3
v_gene: TRBV15

CDR3nt: TGTGCCAGCAGTTCGGGGACAGGGAAGAACACTGAAGCTTTCTTT
CDR3aa: CASSSGTGKNTEAFF
abundance: .
d_gene: TRBD1
j_gene: TRBJ1-1
v_gene: TRBV28

CDR3nt: TGTGCCAACAGCGGTGGAGGCACTGAAGCTTTCTTT
CDR3aa: CANSGGGTEAFF
abundance: few
d_gene: .
j_gene: TRBJ1-1
v_gene: TRBV28

CDR3nt: TGTGCCAGCAGCTTGGGTCGGGAGGTATACCAAGAGACCCAGTACTTC
CDR3aa: CASSLGREVYQETQYF
abundance: many
d_gene: TRBD2
j_gene: TRBJ2-5
v_gene: TRBV7-9

CDR3nt: TGTGCCAGCAGCGGAGGACTAGCGGTGACCGGGGAGCTGTTTTTT
CDR3aa: CASSGGLAVTGELFF
abundance: .
d_gene: TRBD2
j_gene: TRBJ2-2
v_gene: TRBV13

CDR3nt: TGCGCCAGCAAAAAGGGACAGGGAGGATACGAGCAGTACTTC
CDR3aa: CASKKGQGGYEQYF
abundance: many
d_gene: TRBD1
j_gene: TRBJ2-7
v_gene: TRBV5-1

CDR3nt: TGTGCCAGCAGCTTGGGTACCGGGGAGCTGTTTTTT
CDR3aa: CASSLGTGELFF
abundance: many
d_gene: .
j_gene: TRBJ2-2
v_gene: TRBV7-2

CDR3nt: TGTGCCAGCAGTTACGTGGGACAGGGGAATGAAAAACTGTTTTTT
CDR3aa: CASSYVGQGNEKLFF
abundance: .
d_gene: TRBD1
j_gene: TRBJ1-4
v_gene: TRBV27

CDR3nt: TGTGCCAGCAGTCGCACGGCTAGCGTCCCCAGGGGGACCCAGTACTTC
CDR3aa: CASSRTASVPRGTQYF
abundance: .
d_gene: .
j_gene: TRBJ2-5
v_gene: TRBV2

CDR3nt: TGTGCCAGTAGTATTGGGGGGGAGGTTACTGAAGCTTTCTTT
CDR3aa: CASSIGGEVTEAFF
abundance: few
d_gene: .
j_gene: TRBJ1-1
v_gene: TRBV19

CDR3nt: TGTGCCAGCAGGGACAGCGACTCCTACGAGCAGTACTTC
CDR3aa: CASRDSDSYEQYF
abundance: .
d_gene: .
j_gene: TRBJ2-7
v_gene: TRBV27

CDR3nt: TGTGCCAGCAGTGAGGGTCGAGGGCCCGAAAGCGAGCAGTACTTC
CDR3aa: CASSEGRGPESEQYF
abundance: .
d_gene: .
j_gene: TRBJ2-7
v_gene: TRBV2

CDR3nt: TGTGCCAGCAGCTCATTCGGACAGGGAATTGGCTACACCTTC
CDR3aa: CASSSFGQGIGYTF
abundance: few
d_gene: TRBD1
j_gene: TRBJ1-2
v_gene: TRBV7-2

CDR3nt: TGTGCCTGGGGCAGGATCCCCCTCTCCTACGAGCAGTACTTC
CDR3aa: CAWGRIPLSYEQYF
abundance: few
d_gene: .
j_gene: TRBJ2-7
v_gene: TRBV30

CDR3nt: TGTGCCAGTAGTATGAGCAGGGCTGGGGCCAACGTCCTGACTTTC
CDR3aa: CASSMSRAGANVLTF
abundance: few
d_gene: .
j_gene: TRBJ2-6
v_gene: TRBV19

CDR3nt: TGTGCCAGCTCAGGCCGGGACGGCTACTGGCGGTTCTTC
CDR3aa: CASSGRDGYWRFF
abundance: many
d_gene: .
j_gene: TRBJ2-1
v_gene: TRBV18

CDR3nt: TGTGCCAGCAGTTACACAGGGAGTTCAGCTTTCTTT
CDR3aa: CASSYTGSSAFF
abundance: many
d_gene: .
j_gene: TRBJ1-1
v_gene: TRBV28

CDR3nt: TGTGCCAGCAGCTTAAACGCAGAGGCCCCCGGGGGACTGTTTTTT
CDR3aa: CASSLNAEAPGGLFF
abundance: few
d_gene: .
j_gene: TRBJ1-4
v_gene: TRBV7-9

CDR3nt: TGTGCCAGCAGTCGGACTAGCGGTCTATTTTTTGAGCAGTTCTTC
CDR3aa: CASSRTSGLFFEQFF
abundance: .
d_gene: TRBD2
j_gene: TRBJ2-1
v_gene: TRBV7-2

CDR3nt: TGCGCCAGCAGTGAAGGGGGCCAAAAGAACACTGAAGCTTTCTTT
CDR3aa: CASSEGGQKNTEAFF
abundance: few
d_gene: TRBD1
j_gene: TRBJ1-1
v_gene: TRBV10-1

CDR3nt: TGTGCCAGCAGCTTGGTGGTGAGGCAGGGGACCAAAAACATTCAGTACTTC
CDR3aa: CASSLVVRQGTKNIQYF
abundance: few
d_gene: .
j_gene: TRBJ2-4
v_gene: TRBV5-6

CDR3nt: TGCGCCAGCAGAGCGGGAGAAAACACCGGGGAGCTGTTTTTT
CDR3aa: CASRAGENTGELFF
abundance: few
d_gene: TRBD2
j_gene: TRBJ2-2
v_gene: TRBV5-1

CDR3nt: TGTGCCAGCAGCAAAGAGGGCAGCTGGCACGAGCAGTACTTC
CDR3aa: CASSKEGSWHEQYF
abundance: .
d_gene: .
j_gene: TRBJ2-7
v_gene: TRBV21-1

CDR3nt: TGTGCCAGCTCTCTTTACCAGTACACCGGGGAGCTGTTTTTT
CDR3aa: CASSLYQYTGELFF
abundance: .
d_gene: .
j_gene: TRBJ2-2
v_gene: TRBV18

CDR3nt: TGTGCCAGCACCCTAGGGCAGGATCCCTACGAGCAGTACTTC
CDR3aa: CASTLGQDPYEQYF
abundance: .
d_gene: .
j_gene: TRBJ2-7
v_gene: TRBV6-1

CDR3nt: TGTGCCAGCAGGAAGGGACAGGGACTCGGAGGGACCCAGTACTTC
CDR3aa: CASRKGQGLGGTQYF
abundance: .
d_gene: TRBD1
j_gene: TRBJ2-5
v_gene: TRBV6-5

CDR3nt: TGCGCCAGCAGCTTGGTCTTGGGGGGCTCCTACGAGCAGTACTTC
CDR3aa: CASSLVLGGSYEQYF
abundance: many
d_gene: .
j_gene: TRBJ2-7
v_gene: TRBV5-1

CDR3nt: TGTGCCAGCACAACGTCTAGCGGGAGTAATGAGCAGTTCTTC
CDR3aa: CASTTSSGSNEQFF
abundance: many
d_gene: TRBD2
j_gene: TRBJ2-1
v_gene: TRBV28

CDR3nt: TGCGCCAGCAGCCATGCTTTGCGGGCTAGAGGTAACATTCAGTACTTC
CDR3aa: CASSHALRARGNIQYF
abundance: few
d_gene: .
j_gene: TRBJ2-4
v_gene: TRBV7-9

CDR3nt: TGTGCCAGCAGTTACTCCTACGGGGTGAACACTGAAGCTTTCTTT
CDR3aa: CASSYSYGVNTEAFF
abundance: few
d_gene: .
j_gene: TRBJ1-1
v_gene: TRBV6-5

CDR3nt: TGCGCCAGCAAAGGACAGGGATCTGGGGCCAACGTCCTGACTTTC
CDR3aa: CASKGQGSGANVLTF
abundance: .
d_gene: TRBD1
j_gene: TRBJ2-6
v_gene: TRBV10-2

CDR3nt: TGTGCCAGCAGCTCCCACACAGATACGCAGTATTTT
CDR3aa: CASSSHTDTQYF
abundance: few
d_gene: .
j_gene: TRBJ2-3
v_gene: TRBV4-2

CDR3nt: TGTGCCAGCAGTTACTCGAAAGGGTATCAGGAGCAGTTCTTC
CDR3aa: CASSYSKGYQEQFF
abundance: .
d_gene: .
j_gene: TRBJ2-1
v_gene: TRBV6-5

CDR3nt: TGTGCCAGTCTACAACGGTTTACCCAAGAGACCCAGTACTTC
CDR3aa: CASLQRFTQETQYF
abundance: .
d_gene: .
j_gene: TRBJ2-5
v_gene: TRBV11-2

CDR3nt: TGTGCCAGCAGCCTGGGGGCTAGCGGGACTCCCGAGCAGTACTTC
CDR3aa: CASSLGASGTPEQYF
abundance: few
d_gene: TRBD2
j_gene: TRBJ2-7
v_gene: TRBV7-6

CDR3nt: TGTGCCAGCAGTTTATTTGGACTGGAGCGAGCTTTCTTT
CDR3aa: CASSLFGLERAFF
abundance: few
d_gene: .
j_gene: TRBJ1-1
v_gene: TRBV28

CDR3nt: TGTGCCAGCAGTGAACCTGGTTCCGCTAACTATGGCTACACCTTC
CDR3aa: CASSEPGSANYGYTF
abundance: few
d_gene: .
j_gene: TRBJ1-2
v_gene: TRBV6-1

CDR3nt: TGTGCCAGTAGTATTATAGGGGCAAGGAACACTGAAGCTTTCTTT
CDR3aa: CASSIIGARNTEAFF
abundance: .
d_gene: .
j_gene: TRBJ1-1
v_gene: TRBV19

CDR3nt: TGTGCCAGCAGTTACTCAGGGGGCTTGGGCACTGAAGCTTTCTTT
CDR3aa: CASSYSGGLGTEAFF
abundance: .
d_gene: TRBD1
j_gene: TRBJ1-1
v_gene: TRBV6-6

CDR3nt: TGTGCCAGTCTGGGGGCGAACACCGGGGAGCTGTTTTTT
CDR3aa: CASLGANTGELFF
abundance: many
d_gene: .
j_gene: TRBJ2-2
v_gene: TRBV6-5

CDR3nt: TGTGCCAGCAGCTCCCTAGGGGCACTAGCGGGAGGCTCCCCAGATACGCAGTATTTT
CDR3aa: CASSSLGALAGGSPDTQYF
abundance: .
d_gene: TRBD2
j_gene: TRBJ2-3
v_gene: TRBV11-2